The present T cell receptor beta chain was sequenced within a study of cytomegalovirus exposure and HLA in healthy donors. The V end lost 1 base, the J end lost 7 bases, and 7 bases lay between the germline ends. In germline, CDR1 is SEHNR, CDR2 FQNEAQ (reference sequence). This CDR3 spans 12 amino acids. The primer mix had 60 Vbeta and 13 Jbeta primers. Here immunoSEQ multiplex PCR was the method, and the copy in TCRdb shows in-frame clones only, minus some. Of roughly 73,000 clones in the sample, 84% are singletons; the top ten hold roughly 2.6%. In its sample, this clone was seen once. This clonotype was sampled from a woman in her fifties or sixties in good health and CMV-seronegative. The chain couples TRBV7-9 to TRBJ1-1; no firm D call. Sequencing was performed on PBMCs. CDR3: CASSLDSGEAFF. The DNA for the CDR3 is TGTGCCAGCAGCTTAGATAGCGGTGAAGCTTTCTTT.